Listed below are T cell receptor beta chains from one sample, sequenced in a study of cytomegalovirus exposure and HLA in healthy donors. The table came from immunoSEQ multiplex PCR; TCRdb's copy has only in-frame clones and leaves some out. Among 200,000 or so clones listed, roughly 88% were seen once. Sequencing was performed on PBMCs. All receptors come from a woman aged 25 to 45 in good health and CMV-seropositive. CDR3s include the opening cysteine and the closing phenylalanine or tryptophan. The D gene is left open where the match is weak. Only some rows state a clone size, as once, few, many or a class for expanded clones.

>TRBV5-1|TRBD1|NA|TRBJ1-2
CASSPGQGHGYTF
TGCGCCAGCAGCCCGGGACAGGGACATGGCTACACCTTC
>TRBV30|TRBD2|NA|TRBJ2-5
CASAESGRPLETQYF
TGTGCAAGCGCCGAAAGCGGGAGGCCCTTGGAGACCCAGTACTTC
>TRBV29-1|NA|few|TRBJ1-3
CSVRAGGNTIYF
TGCAGCGTTCGGGCGGGAGGAAACACCATATATTTT
>TRBV11-2|NA|NA|TRBJ2-5
CASSLSRETQYF
TGTGCCAGCAGCCTAAGCAGGGAGACCCAGTACTTC
>TRBV29-1|TRBD2|NA|TRBJ2-1
CSVGLAGGPGEQFF
TGCAGCGTTGGACTAGCGGGAGGGCCTGGTGAGCAGTTCTTC
>TRBV15|TRBD1|once|TRBJ2-7
CATSRDVRRTGGSYEQYF
TGTGCCACCAGCAGAGATGTCAGGAGGACAGGGGGTTCCTACGAGCAGTACTTC
>TRBV4-1|TRBD2|NA|TRBJ2-4
CASSPRGLAGGVDRNIQYF
TGCGCCAGCAGCCCCCGTGGACTAGCGGGAGGGGTTGACAGGAACATTCAGTACTTC
>TRBV9|NA|NA|TRBJ1-2
CASSVDRAFGYTF
TGTGCCAGCAGCGTAGACAGGGCCTTTGGCTACACCTTC
>TRBV6-6|TRBD1|NA|TRBJ1-2
CASSRRQGGGYTF
TGTGCCAGCAGTAGACGACAGGGTGGCGGCTACACCTTC
>TRBV27|TRBD2|NA|TRBJ2-7
CATGKGLAGGYYEQYF
TGTGCCACGGGGAAGGGACTAGCGGGAGGGTATTACGAGCAGTACTTC
>TRBV7-9|TRBD2|NA|TRBJ2-1
CASSLASGTSVMGEQFF
TGTGCCAGCAGCTTAGCCTCAGGGACTAGCGTGATGGGTGAGCAGTTCTTC
>TRBV28|NA|NA|TRBJ1-5
CASVNSGLRNQPQHF
TGTGCCAGCGTCAACTCGGGACTGCGCAACCAGCCCCAGCATTTT
>TRBV5-8|TRBD1|few|TRBJ1-4
CASSFGQGNEKLFF
TGTGCCAGCAGCTTTGGACAGGGGAATGAAAAACTGTTTTTT
>TRBV11-3|NA|NA|TRBJ2-7
CASSLGGPNEQYF
TGTGCCAGCAGCTTAGGAGGGCCCAACGAGCAGTACTTC
>TRBV6-1|TRBD1|NA|TRBJ1-3
CASSDRTGGTTGSGNTIYF
TGTGCCAGCAGTGATAGGACAGGGGGGACGACCGGCTCTGGAAACACCATATATTTT
>TRBV5-1|NA|NA|TRBJ2-1
CASSPLETRGRQFF
TGCGCCAGCAGCCCCCTCGAGACTAGGGGGCGGCAGTTCTTC
>TRBV28|NA|NA|TRBJ1-2
CASSFEEYGYTF
TGTGCCAGCAGTTTCGAAGAGTATGGCTACACCTTC
>TRBV5-1|TRBD2|NA|TRBJ2-7
CASSLEAGNQYEQYF
TGCGCCAGCAGCTTGGAAGCGGGAAATCAGTACGAGCAGTACTTC
>TRBV18|NA|NA|TRBJ2-7
CASSPIGSGYEQYF
TGTGCCAGCTCACCAATCGGTAGCGGCTACGAGCAGTACTTC
>TRBV14|NA|NA|TRBJ2-7
CASSPGGGIYEQYF
TGTGCCAGCAGCCCAGGGGGAGGAATATACGAGCAGTACTTC
>TRBV19|TRBD1|NA|TRBJ2-1
CASSPRTGGMSEQFF
TGTGCCAGTAGTCCCCGGACAGGGGGAATGAGTGAGCAGTTCTTC
>TRBV25-1|NA|NA|TRBJ2-5
CASRTSSGGLETQYF
TGTGCCAGCAGGACCTCCTCGGGGGGCTTGGAGACCCAGTACTTC
>TRBV5-6|TRBD1|NA|TRBJ1-2
CASSSFPNRGRGYGYTF
TGTGCCAGCAGCTCCTTCCCGAACAGGGGCAGGGGTTATGGCTACACCTTC
>TRBV29-1|NA|many|TRBJ1-1
CSVELGGFTEAFF
TGCAGCGTTGAATTGGGGGGTTTCACTGAAGCTTTCTTT
>TRBV10-3|TRBD2|NA|TRBJ2-1
CAISTGLAGAMINEQFF
TGTGCCATCAGCACCGGACTAGCGGGAGCGATGATCAATGAGCAGTTCTTC
>TRBV19|NA|NA|TRBJ2-1
CASSMGFGGMSYNEQFF
TGTGCCAGTAGTATGGGATTTGGGGGCATGTCCTACAATGAGCAGTTCTTC
>TRBV5-1|TRBD2|NA|TRBJ2-3
CASSLAAGGPNTQYF
TGCGCCAGCAGCTTGGCGGCGGGAGGGCCCAATACGCAGTATTTT
>TRBV15|NA|NA|TRBJ1-5
CATSGHEPTGELQPQHF
TGTGCCACCAGCGGTCACGAACCCACAGGTGAACTACAGCCCCAGCATTTT
>TRBV5-1|NA|NA|TRBJ2-1
CASSLEWANNEQFF
TGCGCCAGCAGCTTGGAATGGGCCAACAATGAGCAGTTCTTC